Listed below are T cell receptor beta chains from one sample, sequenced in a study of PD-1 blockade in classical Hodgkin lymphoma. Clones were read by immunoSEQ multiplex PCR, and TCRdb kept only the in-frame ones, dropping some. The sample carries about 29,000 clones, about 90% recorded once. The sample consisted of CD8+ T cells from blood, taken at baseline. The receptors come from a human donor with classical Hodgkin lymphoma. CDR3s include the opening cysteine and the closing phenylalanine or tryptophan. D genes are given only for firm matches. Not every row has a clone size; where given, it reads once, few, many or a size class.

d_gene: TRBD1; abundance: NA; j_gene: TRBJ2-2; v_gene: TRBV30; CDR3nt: TGTGCCTGGAGGCTCGGGCCCGGGACAGGGGACACCGGGGAGCTGTTTTTT; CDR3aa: CAWRLGPGTGDTGELFF
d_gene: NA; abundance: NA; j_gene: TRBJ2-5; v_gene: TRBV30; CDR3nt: TGTGCCTGGAGTGTACAGGGAGAGACCCAGTACTTC; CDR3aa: CAWSVQGETQYF
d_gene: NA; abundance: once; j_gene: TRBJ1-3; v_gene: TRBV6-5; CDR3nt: TGTGCCAGCGCCTCGACGGGAAACACCATATATTTT; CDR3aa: CASASTGNTIYF
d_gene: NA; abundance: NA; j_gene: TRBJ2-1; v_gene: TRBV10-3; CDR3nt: TGTGCCATCAGTGACGAAATAGGCAATGAGCAGTTCTTC; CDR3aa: CAISDEIGNEQFF
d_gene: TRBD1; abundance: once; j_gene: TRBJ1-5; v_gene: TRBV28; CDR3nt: TGTGCCAGCAGTTTAAGTGACAGGGGGATTAGCCGGCAGCCCCAGCATTTT; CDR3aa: CASSLSDRGISRQPQHF
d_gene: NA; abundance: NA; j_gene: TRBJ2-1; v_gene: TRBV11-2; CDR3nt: TGTGCCAGCAGCTTAGCTTTCGTCGGGAACTCCTACAATGAGCAGTTCTTC; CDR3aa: CASSLAFVGNSYNEQFF
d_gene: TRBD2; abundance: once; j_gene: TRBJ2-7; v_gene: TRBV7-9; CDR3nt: TGTGCCAGCAGCGGGGGGGGTAGGCACGAGCAGTACTTC; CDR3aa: CASSGGGRHEQYF
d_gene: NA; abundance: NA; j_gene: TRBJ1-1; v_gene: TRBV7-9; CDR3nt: TGTGCCAGCACCACCCCCGGGGGGGGCACTGAAGCTTTCTTT; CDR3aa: CASTTPGGGTEAFF
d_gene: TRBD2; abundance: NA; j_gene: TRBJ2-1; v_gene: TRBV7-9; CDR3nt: TGTGCCAGCAGCTTGGCTAGCGGGACTCACAATGAGCAGTTCTTC; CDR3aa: CASSLASGTHNEQFF
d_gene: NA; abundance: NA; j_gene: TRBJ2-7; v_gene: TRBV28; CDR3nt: TGTGCCAGCAGTTTAAGTCCAGCCTACGAGCAGTACTTC; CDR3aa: CASSLSPAYEQYF
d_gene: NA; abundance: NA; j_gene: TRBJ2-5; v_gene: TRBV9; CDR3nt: TGTGCCAGCAGCGCTACTATATCCCAGAAGACCCAGTACTTC; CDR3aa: CASSATISQKTQYF
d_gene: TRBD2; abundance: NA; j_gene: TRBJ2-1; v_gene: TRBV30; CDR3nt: TGTGCCTGGAGTCCGACTAGCCCCCTCGATGAGCAGTTCTTC; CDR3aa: CAWSPTSPLDEQFF
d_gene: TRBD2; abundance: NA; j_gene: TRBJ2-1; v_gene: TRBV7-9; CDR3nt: TGTGCCAGCAGCTTCGCTAGCGGTTACAATGAGCAGTTCTTC; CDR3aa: CASSFASGYNEQFF
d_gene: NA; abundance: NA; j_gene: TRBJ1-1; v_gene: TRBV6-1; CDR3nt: TGTGCCAGCAGCGAGCGGGTAGACACTGAAGCTTTCTTT; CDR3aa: CASSERVDTEAFF
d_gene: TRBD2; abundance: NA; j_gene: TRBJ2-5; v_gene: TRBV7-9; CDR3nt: TGTGCCAGCAGCCCGGTAGCGGGGCTTGGAGAGACCCAGTACTTC; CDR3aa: CASSPVAGLGETQYF
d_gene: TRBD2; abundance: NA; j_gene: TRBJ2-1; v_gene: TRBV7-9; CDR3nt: TGTGCCAGCAGCGGACCCGGGACTAGCGGGAGGGCCCTCTACAATGAGCAGTTCTTC; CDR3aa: CASSGPGTSGRALYNEQFF
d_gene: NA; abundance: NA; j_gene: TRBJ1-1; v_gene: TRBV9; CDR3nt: TGTGCCAGCATGGGCACTGAAGCTTTCTTT; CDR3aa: CASMGTEAFF
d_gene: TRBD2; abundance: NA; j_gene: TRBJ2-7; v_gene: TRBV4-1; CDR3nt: TGCGCCAGCAGCCACGCGGGGGGAACCTACGAGCAGTACTTC; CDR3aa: CASSHAGGTYEQYF
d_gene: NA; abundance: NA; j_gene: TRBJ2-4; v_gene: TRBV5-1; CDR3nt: TGCGCCAGCAGCTTGGGGAATACCAAAAACATTCAGTACTTC; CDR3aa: CASSLGNTKNIQYF
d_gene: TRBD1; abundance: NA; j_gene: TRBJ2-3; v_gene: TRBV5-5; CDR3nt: TGTGCCAGCAGCTTGGATAGACAGGGTCCAGATACGCAGTATTTT; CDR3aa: CASSLDRQGPDTQYF
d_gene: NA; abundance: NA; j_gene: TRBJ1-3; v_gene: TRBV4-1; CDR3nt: TGCGCCAGCAGCCAGCCCGTCTTACCGAACACCATATATTTT; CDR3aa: CASSQPVLPNTIYF
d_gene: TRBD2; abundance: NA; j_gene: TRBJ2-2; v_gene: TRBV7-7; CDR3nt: TGTGCTAGCAGCTTGGAGCTAGCGGGAGCCGGGGAGCTGTTTTTT; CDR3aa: CASSLELAGAGELFF
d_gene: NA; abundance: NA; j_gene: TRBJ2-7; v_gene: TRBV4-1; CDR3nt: TGCGCCAGCAGCCAATTGACGGGGGTATCCTACGAGCAGTACTTC; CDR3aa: CASSQLTGVSYEQYF
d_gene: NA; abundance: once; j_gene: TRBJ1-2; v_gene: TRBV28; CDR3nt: TGTGCCAGCAGTTTATCCCTCCGGGACTCCACTAACTATGGCTACACCTTC; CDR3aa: CASSLSLRDSTNYGYTF
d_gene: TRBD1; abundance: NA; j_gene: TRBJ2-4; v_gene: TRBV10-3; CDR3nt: TGTGCCATCAGTGAGACTGAGGGACAGCCGGTAGCCAAAAACATTCAGTACTTC; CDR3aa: CAISETEGQPVAKNIQYF
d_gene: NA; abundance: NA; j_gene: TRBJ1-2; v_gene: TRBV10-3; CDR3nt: TGTGCCTCCCGGGGGATCTATGGCTACACCTTC; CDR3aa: CASRGIYGYTF
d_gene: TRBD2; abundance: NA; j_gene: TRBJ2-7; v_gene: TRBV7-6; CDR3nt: TGTGCCAGCAGCCTTAGCGGGCGGTCCTACGAGCAGTACTTC; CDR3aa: CASSLSGRSYEQYF
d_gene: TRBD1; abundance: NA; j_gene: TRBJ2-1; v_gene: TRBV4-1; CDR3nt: TGCGCCAGCAGCCAACTTGGACAGGGCTTGTCCCTTGAGCAGTTCTTC; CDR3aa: CASSQLGQGLSLEQFF
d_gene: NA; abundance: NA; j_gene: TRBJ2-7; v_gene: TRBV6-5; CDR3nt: TGTGCCAGCAGTTACTCGGTACAGGGGGGGGCCTACGAGCAGTACTTC; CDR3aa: CASSYSVQGGAYEQYF
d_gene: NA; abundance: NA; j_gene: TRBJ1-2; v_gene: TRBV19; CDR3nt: TGTGCCAGTACCTGGGCGTGGGGGAGCTATGGCTACACCTTC; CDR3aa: CASTWAWGSYGYTF
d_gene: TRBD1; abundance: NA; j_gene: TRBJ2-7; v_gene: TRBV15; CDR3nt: TGTGCCACCAGCAGAGATGGGACGGACAGGGGGTACTTC; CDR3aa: CATSRDGTDRGYF
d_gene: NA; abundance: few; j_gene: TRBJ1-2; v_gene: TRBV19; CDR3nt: TGTGCCAGTAGTATTCAGGCCGGGCTGAGAGGCTACACCTTC; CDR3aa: CASSIQAGLRGYTF
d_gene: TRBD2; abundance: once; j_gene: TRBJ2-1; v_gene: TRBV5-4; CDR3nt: TGTGCCAGCAGCCCGTCAGCGGGAGCCCCCTACAATGAGCAGTTCTTC; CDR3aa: CASSPSAGAPYNEQFF
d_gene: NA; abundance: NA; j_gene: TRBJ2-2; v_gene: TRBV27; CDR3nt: TGTGCCAGCAGCCATATTCAGGGTGGGCGGAACACCGGGGAGCTGTTTTTT; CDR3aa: CASSHIQGGRNTGELFF
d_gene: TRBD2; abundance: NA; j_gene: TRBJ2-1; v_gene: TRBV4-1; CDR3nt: TGCGCCAGCAGCCACCGTAGCGGGAGTTCCTACAATGAGCAGTTCTTC; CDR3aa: CASSHRSGSSYNEQFF
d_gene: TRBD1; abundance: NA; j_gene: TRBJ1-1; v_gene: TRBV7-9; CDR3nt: TGTGCCAGCAGACTCGGGACAGCCACTGAAGCTTTCTTT; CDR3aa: CASRLGTATEAFF
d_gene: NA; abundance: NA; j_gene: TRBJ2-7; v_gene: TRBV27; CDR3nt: TGTGCCAGCAGTTTGGCTAGCCTCTCCTACGAGCAGTACTTC; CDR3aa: CASSLASLSYEQYF
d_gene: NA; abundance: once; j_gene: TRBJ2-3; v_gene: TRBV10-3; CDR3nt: TGTGCCATCAGTGCGACTCTAACCTCCGGGACTGCAAAATCTGGGTCTACGCAGTATTTT; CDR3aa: CAISATLTSGTAKSGSTQYF
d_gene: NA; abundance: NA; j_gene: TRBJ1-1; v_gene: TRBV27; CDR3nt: TGTGCCAGCAGTTTATCGAAAGGCAAATCCACTGAAGCTTTCTTT; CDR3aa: CASSLSKGKSTEAFF
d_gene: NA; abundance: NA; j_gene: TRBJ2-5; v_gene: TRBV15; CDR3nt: TGTGCCACCAGCAGAGAAAGGGCCTACGGGGAGACCCAGTACTTC; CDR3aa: CATSRERAYGETQYF
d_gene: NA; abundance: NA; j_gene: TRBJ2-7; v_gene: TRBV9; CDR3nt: TGTGCCAGCAGCGTGGGTAGCGGCACCTACGAGCAGTACTTC; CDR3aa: CASSVGSGTYEQYF
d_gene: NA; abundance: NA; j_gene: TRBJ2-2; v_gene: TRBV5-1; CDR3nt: TGCGCCAGCAGCGAAGGACTGAACGCCGGGGAGCTGTTTTTT; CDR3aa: CASSEGLNAGELFF
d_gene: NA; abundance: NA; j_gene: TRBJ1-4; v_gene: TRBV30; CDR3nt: TGTGCCTGGAGTGTGGGGACTGGTGAAAAACTGTTTTTT; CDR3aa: CAWSVGTGEKLFF
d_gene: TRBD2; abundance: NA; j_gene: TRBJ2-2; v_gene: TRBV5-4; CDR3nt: TGTGCCAGCAGCTCCGAATTAGCGGGAGCCACCGGGGAGCTGTTTTTT; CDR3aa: CASSSELAGATGELFF
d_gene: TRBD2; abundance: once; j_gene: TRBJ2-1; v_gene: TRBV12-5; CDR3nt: TGTGCTAGTGGTTTTGGCGGGAGGGCCGTCAATGAGCAGTTCTTC; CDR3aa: CASGFGGRAVNEQFF